This T cell receptor (beta chain) was recovered during a study of regulatory T cells in long-lasting Graves disease. For TCR beta, libraries came from iRepertoire HTBI primers and Arm-PCR of CDR3 regions. TCRdb reanalysed the multiplex PCR reads using MiXCR and keeps one entry per CDR3 protein. The table includes around 500,000 distinct CDR3 sequences, 12% detected once. The V gene's germline CDR1 is MNHEY and CDR2 SMNVEV (reference sequence). V dropped 6 bases and J dropped 8 bases, with 16 bases sitting between them. The CDR3 consists of 13 residues. The time point: newly diagnosed GD, antithyroid drugs for less than 3 months. Preparation of the TCR library used RNA extracted from PBMCs. This clonotype appeared many times. The sample was also linked to a second study, of T cells in Graves' hyperthyroidism and ophthalmopathy.

Source: peripheral blood mononuclear cells (PBMCs), taken at new diagnosis, from a patient treated with antithyroid drugs. This clonotype was obtained from a woman aged 25 to 39 with Graves disease. This chain connects TRBV27 to TRBJ1-1; a possible D gene is TRBD1 (6 bases). The CDR3 nucleotides are TGTGCCAGCAGAGCGTCGGGGGGCAGGGAAGCTTTCTTT. This gives the protein CASRASGGREAFF.